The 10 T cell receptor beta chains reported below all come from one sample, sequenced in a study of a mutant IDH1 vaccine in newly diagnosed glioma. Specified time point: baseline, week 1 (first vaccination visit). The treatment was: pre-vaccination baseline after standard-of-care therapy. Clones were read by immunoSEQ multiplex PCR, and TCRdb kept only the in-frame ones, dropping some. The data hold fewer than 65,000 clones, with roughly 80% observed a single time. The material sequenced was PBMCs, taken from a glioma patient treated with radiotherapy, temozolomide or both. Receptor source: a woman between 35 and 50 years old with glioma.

DNA of the CDR3: TGTGCCAGCAGCTTACCCTCCGGGGGACAGAGCACAGATACGCAGTATTTT. The encoded protein is CASSLPSGGQSTDTQYF. This chain connects TRBV5-6 to TRBJ2-3, with D tentatively TRBD1 (7 bases). V was shortened by 2 bases and J by 0 bases, with 16 bases between the two germline ends. The CDR3 contains 17 residues. Germline lookup yields CDR1 SGHDT and CDR2 YYEEEE.

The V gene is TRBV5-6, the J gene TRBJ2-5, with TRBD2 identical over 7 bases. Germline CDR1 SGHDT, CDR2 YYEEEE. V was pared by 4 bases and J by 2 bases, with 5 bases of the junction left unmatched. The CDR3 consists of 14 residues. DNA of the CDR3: TGTGCCAGCAGCCCAACGGGACTACAAGAGACCCAGTACTTC. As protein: CASSPTGLQETQYF.

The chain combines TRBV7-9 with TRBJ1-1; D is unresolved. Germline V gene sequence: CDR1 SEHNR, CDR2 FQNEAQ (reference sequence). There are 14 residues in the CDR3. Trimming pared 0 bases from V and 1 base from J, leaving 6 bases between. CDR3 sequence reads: CASSLAAANTEAFF. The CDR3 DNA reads TGTGCCAGCAGCTTAGCAGCAGCGAACACTGAAGCTTTCTTT.

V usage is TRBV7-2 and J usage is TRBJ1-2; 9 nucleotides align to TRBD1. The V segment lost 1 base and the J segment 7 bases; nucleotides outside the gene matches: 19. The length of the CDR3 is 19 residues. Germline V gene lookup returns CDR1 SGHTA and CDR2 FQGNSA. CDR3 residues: CASSLGPRPGTGSAGGYTF. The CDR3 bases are TGTGCCAGCAGCTTAGGCCCCCGGCCCGGGACAGGGTCAGCGGGTGGCTACACCTTC.

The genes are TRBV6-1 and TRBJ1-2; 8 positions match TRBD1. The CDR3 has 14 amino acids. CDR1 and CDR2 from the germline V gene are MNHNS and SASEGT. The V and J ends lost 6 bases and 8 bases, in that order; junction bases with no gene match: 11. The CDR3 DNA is TGTGCCAGCAGACCTGGGACAGGAGCCGTCGGCTACACCTTC. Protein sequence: CASRPGTGAVGYTF.

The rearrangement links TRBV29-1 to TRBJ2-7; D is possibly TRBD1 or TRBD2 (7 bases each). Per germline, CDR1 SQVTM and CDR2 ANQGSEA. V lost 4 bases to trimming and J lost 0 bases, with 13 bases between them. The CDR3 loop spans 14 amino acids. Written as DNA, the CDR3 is TGCAGCGTTGCAGGGGGAGGGAGCTCCTACGAGCAGTACTTC. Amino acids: CSVAGGGSSYEQYF.

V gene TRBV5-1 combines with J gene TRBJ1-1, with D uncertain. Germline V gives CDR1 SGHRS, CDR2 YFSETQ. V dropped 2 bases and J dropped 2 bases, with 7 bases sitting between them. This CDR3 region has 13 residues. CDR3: CASSFNENTEAFF. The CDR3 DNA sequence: TGCGCCAGCAGCTTCAACGAAAACACTGAAGCTTTCTTT.

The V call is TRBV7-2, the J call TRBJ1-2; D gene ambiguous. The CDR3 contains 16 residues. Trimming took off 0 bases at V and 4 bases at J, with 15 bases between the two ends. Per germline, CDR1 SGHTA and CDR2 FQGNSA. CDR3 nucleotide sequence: TGTGCCAGCAGCTTAGCGCGCCGGGGATACGGCTATGGCTACACCTTC. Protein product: CASSLARRGYGYGYTF.

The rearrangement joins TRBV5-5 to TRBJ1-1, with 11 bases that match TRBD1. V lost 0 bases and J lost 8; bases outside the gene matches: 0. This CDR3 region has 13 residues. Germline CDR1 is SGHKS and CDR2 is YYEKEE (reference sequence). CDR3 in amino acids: CASSLGDRGEAFF. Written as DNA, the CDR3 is TGTGCCAGCAGCTTGGGGGACAGGGGGGAAGCTTTCTTT.

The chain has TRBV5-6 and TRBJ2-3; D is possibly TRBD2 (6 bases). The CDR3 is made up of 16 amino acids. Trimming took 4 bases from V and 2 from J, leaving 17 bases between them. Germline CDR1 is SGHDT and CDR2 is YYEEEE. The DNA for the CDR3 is TGTGCCAGCAGCCAAAGACTAGTTTCCCACACAGATACGCAGTATTTT. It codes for CASSQRLVSHTDTQYF.